This T cell receptor (beta chain) was documented in a study of T cells in Graves' hyperthyroidism and ophthalmopathy. Study-level points and caveats: From stable hyperthyroidism, ophthalmopathy was set apart by a 13 V-J model.

Trimming removed 5 bases from V and 7 bases from J, with 9 bases in between. Germline V gives CDR1 MNHEY, CDR2 SVGEGT. There are 12 residues in the CDR3. The TCR beta CDR3 regions underwent amplification using RNA transcripts as the source. Using the HTBI primer set, a first-round RT-PCR was run on the TCR CDR3. TCRdb passed the multiplex PCR reads through MiXCR, listing each CDR3 protein once. The sample lists 450,000 to 700,000 distinct CDR3 sequences, 40% to 55% occurring once. On this clonotype itself: Its specificity is not known.

The chain joins TRBV6-2 or TRBV6-3 to TRBJ1-3; a weak D match, TRBD1 (5 bases). The sample consisted of peripheral blood or thyroid tissue (not recorded which). This sequence was found in an adult woman with Graves' disease, either hyperthyroidism or ophthalmopathy (not recorded which). DNA of the CDR3: TGTGCCAGCAGTAATCAGGGTAACACCATATATTTT. Translating it yields CASSNQGNTIYF.